This record covers a single T cell receptor (beta chain). This sample is drawn from a study of human T cells and chemical hapten exposure. TCRdb fed the RACE reads into MiXCR, producing one record per CDR3 protein. The sample lists roughly 120,000 distinct CDR3 sequences; roughly an eighth were seen once. Germline lookup yields CDR1 SGHRS and CDR2 YFSETQ. V was clipped by 4 bases and J by 0 bases, with 20 bases between them. The CDR3 is made up of 18 amino acids. Time point given: patch test 1, 2 weeks after DPC sensitization. Regarding treatment: therapeutic diphenylcyclopropenone sensitization with weekly scalp DPC. Blood sampling occurred before each patch-test application.

The TCR was taken from a man aged 18 to 30 with alopecia areata. Some clones in this sample may be carry-over from other donors' samples. V gene TRBV5-1 combines with J gene TRBJ1-3, with D possibly TRBD1 on 5 matching bases. Material: whole blood, obtained in connection with sensitization to the hapten diphenylcyclopropenone (DPC). The CDR3 DNA sequence: TGCGCCAGCAGCCCGGACCAACAGGTTCTGCCCTCTGGAAACACCATATATTTT. Translating gives CASSPDQQVLPSGNTIYF. Complete variable domain (other parts from reference TRBV5-1 and TRBJ1-3): KAGVTQTPRYLIKTRGQQVTLSCSPISGHRSVSWYQQTPGQGLQFLFEYFSETQRNKGNFPGRFSGRQFSNSRSEMNVSTLELGDSALYLCASSPDQQVLPSGNTIYFGEGSWLTVV.